Listed below are T cell receptor beta chains from one sample, sequenced in a study of T cell repertoires in cytomegalovirus infection. TCRdb processed the reads anew with MiXCR; each CDR3 protein has one entry. The sample holds about 400,000 distinct CDR3 sequences, 15% to 20% seen once. The specimen sequenced was PBMCs. All receptors derive from a human donor in good health (CMV status not recorded). Some clones in this sample may be carry-over from other donors' samples. The CDR3 runs from the conserved cysteine through the conserved F or W. D genes are given only for firm matches. Some rows have no size entry. The others give once, few or many, or a class for an expanded clone.

v_gene: TRBV5-1; abundance: many; d_gene: TRBD2; j_gene: TRBJ2-7; CDR3aa: CASSSGTSGSYEQYF; CDR3nt: TGCGCCAGCAGCTCCGGGACTAGCGGCTCCTACGAGCAGTACTTC
v_gene: TRBV24-1; abundance: few; d_gene: .; j_gene: TRBJ2-5; CDR3aa: CAGLRETQYF; CDR3nt: TGTGCCGGCTTGAGAGAGACCCAGTACTTC
v_gene: TRBV12-3/TRBV12-4; abundance: few; d_gene: .; j_gene: TRBJ1-3; CDR3aa: CASSSSRQDSGNTIYF; CDR3nt: TGTGCCAGCAGTTCATCTCGACAGGACTCTGGAAACACCATATATTTT
v_gene: TRBV12-3/TRBV12-4; abundance: few; d_gene: TRBD1; j_gene: TRBJ2-1; CDR3aa: CAIEDRRIFGSEQFF; CDR3nt: TGTGCCATCGAGGACAGGCGGATCTTTGGGAGTGAGCAGTTCTTC
v_gene: TRBV20-1; abundance: .; d_gene: .; j_gene: TRBJ1-1; CDR3aa: CSAYVRIMNTEAFF; CDR3nt: TGCAGTGCCTATGTCAGGATTATGAACACTGAAGCTTTCTTT
v_gene: TRBV7-2; abundance: many; d_gene: TRBD1; j_gene: TRBJ1-4; CDR3aa: CASSSQGNEKLFF; CDR3nt: TGTGCCAGCAGCTCACAGGGGAATGAAAAACTGTTTTTT
v_gene: TRBV6-5; abundance: .; d_gene: .; j_gene: TRBJ2-1; CDR3aa: CASSYSIVEQFF; CDR3nt: TGTGCCAGCAGTTACTCGATTGTTGAGCAGTTCTTC
v_gene: TRBV20-1; abundance: few; d_gene: TRBD1; j_gene: TRBJ1-4; CDR3aa: CSARRDRGRRATNEKLFF; CDR3nt: TGCAGTGCTAGAAGGGACAGGGGGCGCCGGGCAACTAATGAAAAACTGTTTTTT
v_gene: TRBV27; abundance: .; d_gene: .; j_gene: TRBJ2-3; CDR3aa: CASSKLGPRPGTDTQYF; CDR3nt: TGTGCCAGCAGCAAACTGGGACCGCGGCCGGGCACAGATACGCAGTATTTT
v_gene: TRBV27; abundance: few; d_gene: .; j_gene: TRBJ2-7; CDR3aa: CASSSTGPLDHEQYF; CDR3nt: TGTGCCAGCAGTTCCACAGGGCCCCTAGACCACGAGCAGTACTTC
v_gene: TRBV7-2; abundance: many; d_gene: .; j_gene: TRBJ1-5; CDR3aa: CASSPGRTFTHNQPQHF; CDR3nt: TGTGCCAGCAGCCCAGGAAGAACCTTCACTCACAATCAGCCCCAGCATTTT
v_gene: TRBV19; abundance: .; d_gene: .; j_gene: TRBJ1-1; CDR3aa: CASSDRVGGTEAFF; CDR3nt: TGTGCCAGTAGTGACCGGGTCGGGGGCACTGAAGCTTTCTTT
v_gene: TRBV10-3; abundance: .; d_gene: .; j_gene: TRBJ2-6; CDR3aa: CAIWTDRPTNSGANVLTF; CDR3nt: TGTGCCATTTGGACAGACCGTCCAACAAACTCTGGGGCCAACGTCCTGACTTTC
v_gene: TRBV2; abundance: many; d_gene: TRBD1; j_gene: TRBJ1-5; CDR3aa: CASRQGGNQPQHF; CDR3nt: TGTGCCAGCCGGCAGGGGGGCAATCAGCCCCAGCATTTT
v_gene: TRBV6-8; abundance: .; d_gene: .; j_gene: TRBJ1-4; CDR3aa: CASSYYWRQGGEKLFF; CDR3nt: TGTGCCAGCAGTTACTATTGGCGGCAGGGAGGAGAAAAACTGTTTTTT
v_gene: TRBV19; abundance: many; d_gene: .; j_gene: TRBJ2-5; CDR3aa: CASSEQGGMETQYF; CDR3nt: TGTGCCAGTAGTGAGCAGGGAGGTATGGAGACCCAGTACTTC
v_gene: TRBV19; abundance: .; d_gene: .; j_gene: TRBJ1-2; CDR3aa: CASSIDGTDYGYTF; CDR3nt: TGTGCCAGTAGTATAGACGGGACCGACTATGGCTACACCTTC
v_gene: TRBV10-3; abundance: few; d_gene: TRBD1; j_gene: TRBJ2-1; CDR3aa: CAISPDRGLYNEQFF; CDR3nt: TGTGCCATCAGCCCCGACAGGGGGCTTTACAATGAGCAGTTCTTC
v_gene: TRBV2; abundance: .; d_gene: TRBD1; j_gene: TRBJ2-7; CDR3aa: CASSDRDRYILEQYF; CDR3nt: TGTGCCAGCAGTGACCGGGACAGATATATCCTCGAGCAGTACTTC
v_gene: TRBV7-2; abundance: few; d_gene: TRBD2; j_gene: TRBJ2-5; CDR3aa: CASRLPGTSGRLLHGETQYF; CDR3nt: TGTGCCAGCAGACTCCCCGGGACTAGCGGGCGCTTACTCCACGGGGAGACCCAGTACTTC
v_gene: TRBV7-2; abundance: many; d_gene: TRBD2; j_gene: TRBJ2-5; CDR3aa: CASSPTGTTQETQYF; CDR3nt: TGTGCCAGCAGCCCTACCGGGACTACTCAAGAGACCCAGTACTTC
v_gene: TRBV7-2; abundance: many; d_gene: TRBD2; j_gene: TRBJ2-2; CDR3aa: CASSFPRAGENTGELFF; CDR3nt: TGTGCCAGCAGCTTTCCAAGAGCGGGAGAGAACACCGGGGAGCTGTTTTTT
v_gene: TRBV6-6; abundance: many; d_gene: .; j_gene: TRBJ1-5; CDR3aa: CASSEGNQPQHF; CDR3nt: TGTGCCAGCAGTGAGGGGAATCAGCCCCAGCATTTT
v_gene: TRBV12-3/TRBV12-4; abundance: few; d_gene: .; j_gene: TRBJ2-3; CDR3aa: CASSFAGATDTQYF; CDR3nt: TGTGCCAGCAGTTTTGCGGGGGCCACAGATACGCAGTATTTT
v_gene: TRBV10-3; abundance: .; d_gene: .; j_gene: TRBJ1-3; CDR3aa: CAAGSGNTIYF; CDR3nt: TGTGCCGCCGGCTCTGGAAACACCATATATTTT
v_gene: TRBV11-2; abundance: few; d_gene: .; j_gene: TRBJ2-7; CDR3aa: CASSQGPEGGLAYF; CDR3nt: TGTGCCAGCAGCCAGGGACCGGAGGGGGGACTGGCGTACTTC
v_gene: TRBV19; abundance: few; d_gene: .; j_gene: TRBJ1-6; CDR3aa: CASSRDFNSPLHF; CDR3nt: TGTGCCAGTAGTCGGGACTTCAATTCACCCCTCCACTTT
v_gene: TRBV2; abundance: .; d_gene: TRBD1; j_gene: TRBJ2-7; CDR3aa: CASSEQGQGGDEQYF; CDR3nt: TGTGCCAGCAGTGAACAGGGACAGGGGGGTGACGAGCAGTACTTC
v_gene: TRBV12-3/TRBV12-4; abundance: many; d_gene: .; j_gene: TRBJ2-7; CDR3aa: CASRLYDEQYF; CDR3nt: TGTGCCAGCAGACTTTACGACGAGCAGTACTTC
v_gene: TRBV7-2; abundance: many; d_gene: .; j_gene: TRBJ2-3; CDR3aa: CASSEWGSLTDTQYF; CDR3nt: TGTGCCAGCAGCGAGTGGGGAAGTCTCACAGATACGCAGTATTTT
v_gene: TRBV20-1; abundance: many; d_gene: TRBD2; j_gene: TRBJ2-1; CDR3aa: CSARDPLAGGHEQFF; CDR3nt: TGCAGTGCTAGAGATCCCCTAGCGGGAGGACATGAGCAGTTCTTC
v_gene: TRBV20-1; abundance: .; d_gene: .; j_gene: TRBJ2-5; CDR3aa: CSARVSSQGETQYF; CDR3nt: TGCAGTGCTAGGGTCAGCTCCCAGGGGGAGACCCAGTACTTC
v_gene: TRBV6-2/TRBV6-3; abundance: many; d_gene: .; j_gene: TRBJ2-1; CDR3aa: CASSYPGGTYNEQFF; CDR3nt: TGTGCCAGCAGTTACCCAGGCGGGACTTACAATGAGCAGTTCTTC
v_gene: TRBV5-1; abundance: .; d_gene: TRBD1; j_gene: TRBJ2-3; CDR3aa: CASSLLTGWTDTQYF; CDR3nt: TGCGCCAGCAGCTTGTTGACAGGGTGGACAGATACGCAGTATTTT
v_gene: TRBV11-2; abundance: .; d_gene: .; j_gene: TRBJ1-2; CDR3aa: CASYQTGGDYGYTF; CDR3nt: TGTGCCAGCTATCAGACGGGGGGCGACTATGGCTACACCTTC
v_gene: TRBV28; abundance: few; d_gene: TRBD1; j_gene: TRBJ2-5; CDR3aa: CASSFSDRPETQYF; CDR3nt: TGTGCCAGCAGTTTTTCGGACAGGCCGGAGACCCAGTACTTC
v_gene: TRBV7-9; abundance: many; d_gene: TRBD1; j_gene: TRBJ1-2; CDR3aa: CASSSGTDDYGYTF; CDR3nt: TGTGCCAGCAGCTCCGGGACAGATGACTATGGCTACACCTTC
v_gene: TRBV27; abundance: .; d_gene: TRBD2; j_gene: TRBJ2-1; CDR3aa: CASSLLAGGLGEQFF; CDR3nt: TGTGCCAGCAGTTTACTAGCGGGGGGGCTCGGTGAGCAGTTCTTC
v_gene: TRBV29-1; abundance: few; d_gene: .; j_gene: TRBJ1-3; CDR3aa: CSAKKGGPGNTIYF; CDR3nt: TGCAGCGCCAAAAAGGGGGGGCCTGGAAACACCATATATTTT
v_gene: TRBV7-2; abundance: few; d_gene: .; j_gene: TRBJ2-5; CDR3aa: CASSLMRGKETQYF; CDR3nt: TGTGCCAGCAGCTTAATGCGGGGCAAAGAGACCCAGTACTTC
v_gene: TRBV5-6; abundance: .; d_gene: .; j_gene: TRBJ2-1; CDR3aa: CASSGTYRVTNEQFF; CDR3nt: TGTGCCAGCAGCGGGACTTACAGGGTGACCAATGAGCAGTTCTTC
v_gene: TRBV19; abundance: many; d_gene: .; j_gene: TRBJ2-7; CDR3aa: CASSIPGLVYEQYF; CDR3nt: TGTGCCAGTAGTATACCGGGACTCGTCTACGAGCAGTACTTC
v_gene: TRBV20-1; abundance: .; d_gene: TRBD2; j_gene: TRBJ2-1; CDR3aa: CSAIKRGSYNEQFF; CDR3nt: TGCAGTGCTATTAAGCGGGGCTCCTACAATGAGCAGTTCTTC
v_gene: TRBV7-2; abundance: few; d_gene: .; j_gene: TRBJ2-7; CDR3aa: CASSLNSDLEQYF; CDR3nt: TGTGCCAGCAGCTTGAATTCTGACTTAGAGCAGTACTTC
v_gene: TRBV11-2; abundance: few; d_gene: .; j_gene: TRBJ2-7; CDR3aa: CASSSLVGQFGEQYF; CDR3nt: TGTGCCAGCAGCTCGTTGGTTGGGCAGTTCGGCGAGCAGTACTTC
v_gene: TRBV29-1; abundance: few; d_gene: .; j_gene: TRBJ2-5; CDR3aa: CSVEGVDYQETQYF; CDR3nt: TGCAGCGTTGAAGGGGTCGACTACCAAGAGACCCAGTACTTC
v_gene: TRBV7-2; abundance: many; d_gene: .; j_gene: TRBJ1-1; CDR3aa: CASSAHFHVLEAFF; CDR3nt: TGTGCCAGCAGCGCTCACTTCCATGTATTAGAAGCTTTCTTT
v_gene: TRBV10-3; abundance: many; d_gene: .; j_gene: TRBJ1-2; CDR3aa: CAISESGRDGYTF; CDR3nt: TGTGCCATCAGTGAGTCGGGTCGGGATGGCTACACCTTC